These T cell receptor beta chains were read from a single sample in a study of T cell responses to AZD1222 COVID-19 vaccine. Assay used: immunoSEQ multiplex PCR; TCRdb lists only in-frame clones, some missing. This table has about 150,000 clones, roughly 90% appearing once. The specimen was peripheral blood, collected on day 0 of AZD1222 vaccination. The receptors come from an adult in good health. The CDR3 runs from the conserved cysteine through the conserved F or W. D genes are given only for firm matches. The size entry is marked missing in some rows and otherwise reads once, few, many or a size class.

TRBV13	.	13	TRBJ2-7	.	CASSTTKIYEQYF	TGTGCCAGCAGCACAACCAAGATCTACGAGCAGTACTTC
TRBV2	.	13	TRBJ1-2	.	CASTHTGSNGYTF	TGTGCCAGCACCCATACAGGTTCGAATGGCTACACCTTC
TRBV5-4	.	15	TRBJ1-2	.	CASSLRLGNLYGYTF	TGTGCCAGCAGCTTGCGCCTGGGCAATCTCTATGGCTACACCTTC
TRBV30	.	15	TRBJ2-2	TRBD2	CAWSPGLAGVGELFF	TGTGCCTGGAGTCCGGGACTAGCGGGCGTCGGGGAGCTGTTTTTT
TRBV2	.	14	TRBJ1-2	.	CASSVSGAGMGYTF	TGTGCCAGCAGTGTTTCGGGGGCAGGGATGGGCTACACCTTC
TRBV4-1	.	15	TRBJ1-5	.	CASSSLLTRNQPQHF	TGCGCCAGCAGCTCCCTCCTCACGCGGAATCAGCCCCAGCATTTT
TRBV27	.	16	TRBJ2-7	TRBD1	CASSPSTGAAIYEQYF	TGTGCCAGCAGTCCCAGTACAGGGGCGGCCATCTACGAGCAGTACTTC
TRBV6-4	.	14	TRBJ1-1	TRBD1	CASRTYQGEPEAFF	TGTGCCAGCAGGACCTACCAGGGGGAACCTGAAGCTTTCTTT
TRBV18	.	14	TRBJ1-5	.	CASSPRDSNQPQHF	TGTGCCAGCTCACCACGGGACAGCAATCAGCCCCAGCATTTT
TRBV27	.	14	TRBJ1-2	TRBD1	CASRVQGANYGYTF	TGTGCCAGCAGAGTACAGGGGGCTAACTATGGCTACACCTTC
TRBV28	.	13	TRBJ1-2	.	CASSEGRAGGYTF	TGTGCCAGCTCGGAGGGAAGGGCGGGTGGCTACACCTTC
TRBV6-2/TRBV6-3	.	12	TRBJ1-5	.	CASSYGNQPQHF	TGTGCCAGCAGTTACGGCAATCAGCCCCAGCATTTT
TRBV4-2	.	16	TRBJ2-7	TRBD2	CASSQPGLAGSYEQYF	TGTGCCAGCAGCCAACCGGGACTAGCGGGGAGCTACGAGCAGTACTTC
TRBV13	.	13	TRBJ1-1	.	CASREGMNTEAFF	TGTGCCAGCAGAGAGGGGATGAACACTGAAGCTTTCTTT
TRBV7-3	.	19	TRBJ2-1	TRBD1	CASSLQGGAFISSYNEQFF	TGTGCCAGCAGCTTACAAGGGGGCGCGTTCATAAGCTCCTACAATGAGCAGTTCTTC
TRBV15	.	18	TRBJ2-1	TRBD2	CATSRIGGLAAKSNEQFF	TGTGCCACCAGCAGAATAGGGGGACTAGCGGCGAAAAGCAATGAGCAGTTCTTC
TRBV28	.	19	TRBJ2-1	TRBD2	CASSLVMGAGGARVNEQFF	TGTGCCAGCAGTTTGGTCATGGGAGCGGGAGGGGCCCGGGTGAATGAGCAGTTCTTC
TRBV27	.	14	TRBJ1-2	.	CASSRGQGVYGYTF	TGTGCCAGCAGCCGGGGCCAAGGGGTGTATGGCTACACCTTC
TRBV16	.	17	TRBJ2-2	TRBD1	CASSPLAGGVDTGELFF	TGTGCCAGCAGCCCTCTCGCAGGGGGCGTGGACACCGGGGAGCTGTTTTTT
TRBV29-1	.	13	TRBJ2-3	.	CSVEDPKTDTQYF	TGCAGCGTTGAAGATCCGAAGACAGATACGCAGTATTTT
TRBV7-2	.	16	TRBJ1-4	.	CASTVGGPSSNEKLFF	TGTGCCAGCACCGTGGGGGGGCCCAGTAGTAATGAAAAACTGTTTTTT
TRBV5-1	.	14	TRBJ1-1	.	CASSLDGANTEAFF	TGCGCCAGCAGCTTGGATGGAGCGAACACTGAAGCTTTCTTT
TRBV4-2	.	15	TRBJ1-2	.	CASSQEQIGGYGYTF	TGTGCCAGCAGCCAAGAACAAATAGGGGGTTATGGCTACACCTTC
TRBV27	once	16	TRBJ1-1	.	CASSLDRPERGTEAFF	TGTGCCAGCAGTTTAGACAGGCCGGAGCGGGGCACTGAAGCTTTCTTT
TRBV6-2/TRBV6-3	once	18	TRBJ2-3	TRBD2	CASSLGTSGGTSTDTQYF	TGTGCCAGCAGCCTCGGGACTAGCGGGGGCACTAGCACAGATACGCAGTATTTT
TRBV5-6	.	15	TRBJ1-3	.	CASSLASFSGNTIYF	TGTGCCAGCAGCTTGGCCTCATTCTCTGGAAACACCATATATTTT
TRBV10-3	.	14	TRBJ1-1	TRBD1	CAISVQGADTEAFF	TGTGCCATCAGTGTGCAGGGGGCGGACACTGAAGCTTTCTTT
TRBV19	.	18	TRBJ1-3	TRBD1	CASRPNLAGGLSGNTIYF	TGTGCCAGTAGGCCCAACCTGGCAGGGGGCTTATCTGGAAACACCATATATTTT
TRBV24-1	.	14	TRBJ1-2	.	CATSDPTGPYGYTF	TGTGCCACCAGTGACCCCACAGGGCCCTATGGCTACACCTTC
TRBV5-1	.	13	TRBJ2-2	TRBD1	CASSGQGSGELFF	TGCGCCAGCAGCGGACAGGGTTCCGGGGAGCTGTTTTTT
TRBV6-5	few	16	TRBJ2-1	.	CASSYRLSRSDNEQFF	TGTGCCAGCAGTTACCGGCTATCTCGATCGGACAATGAGCAGTTCTTC
TRBV6-1	.	14	TRBJ1-1	.	CASSEFRGNTEAFF	TGTGCCAGCAGTGAATTCAGGGGGAACACTGAAGCTTTCTTT
TRBV28	.	14	TRBJ1-6	TRBD1	CASSQDRVYSPLHF	TGTGCCAGCAGCCAGGACAGGGTGTATTCACCCCTCCACTTT
TRBV27	.	15	TRBJ1-2	TRBD1	CASSLGGGGYYGYTF	TGTGCCAGCAGTTTAGGGGGAGGGGGCTACTATGGCTACACCTTC
TRBV7-8	.	14	TRBJ1-2	TRBD1	CASSSDRDLGGYTF	TGTGCCAGCAGCTCGGACAGGGATTTAGGTGGCTACACCTTC
TRBV19	once	15	TRBJ2-2	TRBD2	CASSILAGSTGELFF	TGTGCCAGTAGTATACTAGCGGGGAGCACCGGGGAGCTGTTTTTT
TRBV7-9	many	15	TRBJ1-6	.	CASSFSQGDHSPLHF	TGTGCCAGCAGCTTCAGTCAAGGGGACCATTCACCCCTCCACTTT
TRBV15	.	16	TRBJ1-5	.	CATSRGGLGNNQPQHF	TGTGCCACCAGCAGAGGGGGGTTAGGAAACAATCAGCCCCAGCATTTT
TRBV2	.	14	TRBJ2-3	.	CASGGTVSTDTQYF	TGTGCCAGTGGCGGGACAGTCAGCACAGATACGCAGTATTTT
TRBV7-9	.	13	TRBJ1-1	TRBD1	CASSSRGPTEAFF	TGTGCCAGCAGCTCCAGGGGGCCCACTGAAGCTTTCTTT
TRBV6-5	.	14	TRBJ2-1	TRBD1	CASSYDRAYNEQFF	TGTGCCAGCAGTTACGACAGGGCCTACAATGAGCAGTTCTTC
TRBV18	.	14	TRBJ1-2	.	CASSPSRPAYGYTF	TGTGCCAGCTCACCATCCCGGCCGGCTTATGGCTACACCTTC
TRBV7-2	.	15	TRBJ1-2	.	CASSLSDSLVMGYTF	TGTGCCAGCAGCTTATCGGACAGCCTTGTGATGGGCTACACCTTC
TRBV28	.	16	TRBJ2-7	.	CASSLPPQDLSYEQYF	TGTGCCAGCAGTTTGCCCCCACAGGACCTCTCCTACGAGCAGTACTTC
TRBV7-9	.	16	TRBJ2-1	TRBD2	CASSFLPGLVGGEQFF	TGTGCCAGCAGCTTCTTACCGGGACTAGTAGGGGGTGAGCAGTTCTTC
TRBV9	few	17	TRBJ1-2	TRBD1	CASSPTGTGATIYGYTF	TGTGCCAGCAGCCCGACCGGGACAGGGGCTACAATCTATGGCTACACCTTC
TRBV27	.	15	TRBJ1-1	.	CASSPAGNMNTEAFF	TGTGCCAGCAGCCCGGCAGGGAATATGAACACTGAAGCTTTCTTT
TRBV18	.	14	TRBJ1-3	TRBD1	CASSRQGSGNTIYF	TGTGCCAGCTCTCGACAGGGCTCTGGAAACACCATATATTTT
TRBV6-2/TRBV6-3	few	17	TRBJ1-5	.	CASSFYPGLNSNQPQHF	TGTGCCAGCAGTTTCTATCCGGGACTAAACAGCAATCAGCCCCAGCATTTT
TRBV5-1	.	14	TRBJ2-7	.	CASSLAPETYEQYF	TGCGCCAGCAGCTTGGCGCCAGAGACCTACGAGCAGTACTTC
TRBV6-5	.	13	TRBJ2-7	.	CASSPVGLYEQYF	TGTGCCAGCAGTCCGGTAGGCCTCTACGAGCAGTACTTC
TRBV29-1	.	11	TRBJ2-7	.	CSVEYDYEQYF	TGCAGCGTTGAGTATGACTACGAGCAGTACTTC
TRBV27	.	14	TRBJ2-2	.	CASSHNGYTGELFF	TGTGCCAGCAGCCACAACGGGTACACCGGGGAGCTGTTTTTT
TRBV21-1	.	15	TRBJ1-1	.	CASSRPGNPNTEAFF	TGTGCCAGCAGCAGGCCGGGCAACCCGAACACTGAAGCTTTCTTT
TRBV12-3/TRBV12-4	.	11	TRBJ1-1	TRBD1	CASNQGAEAFF	TGTGCCAGCAATCAGGGGGCTGAAGCTTTCTTT
TRBV5-8	.	16	TRBJ2-3	.	CASSFGTHTNTDTQYF	TGTGCCAGCAGCTTCGGGACACATACAAACACAGATACGCAGTATTTT
TRBV5-1	.	14	TRBJ2-5	TRBD2	CASSPGTRGETQYF	TGCGCCAGCAGCCCCGGGACTAGAGGAGAGACCCAGTACTTC
TRBV5-1	few	14	TRBJ2-7	.	CASSSDSTGDEQYF	TGCGCCAGCAGCTCCGACAGTACCGGGGACGAGCAGTACTTC